Listed below are T cell receptor beta chains from one sample, sequenced in a study of T cell responses to AZD1222 COVID-19 vaccine. Method: immunoSEQ multiplex PCR; TCRdb's copy keeps in-frame clones and lacks some. The table lists about 66,000 clones, over 80% of them singletons. Sequencing was performed on peripheral blood, taken 28 days after the second dose of the MenACWY control vaccine. Source of these receptors: an adult who received the MenACWY meningococcal vaccine as a control. Each CDR3 is given with its conserved first and last residue. The order of the fields is V gene, D gene, clone size, J gene, CDR3 DNA, CDR3 protein. The D gene is left open where the match is weak. Size values are once, few and many counts, or a class for expanded clones, and some rows have none.

v_gene: TRBV6-6; d_gene: NA; abundance: NA; j_gene: TRBJ1-1; CDR3nt: TGTGCCAGCAGTTACGTCTGGGCTGAAGCTTTCTTT; CDR3aa: CASSYVWAEAFF
v_gene: TRBV7-2; d_gene: NA; abundance: NA; j_gene: TRBJ2-5; CDR3nt: TGTGCCAGCAGCTCAGTGGGCTACCAAGAGACCCAGTACTTC; CDR3aa: CASSSVGYQETQYF
v_gene: TRBV14; d_gene: NA; abundance: NA; j_gene: TRBJ1-1; CDR3nt: TGTGCCAGCAGCCCCAGGGAGGGCACTGAAGCTTTCTTT; CDR3aa: CASSPREGTEAFF
v_gene: TRBV4-1; d_gene: NA; abundance: NA; j_gene: TRBJ2-5; CDR3nt: TGCGCCAGCAGCCTGGGGCAGACCCAGTACTTC; CDR3aa: CASSLGQTQYF
v_gene: TRBV7-8; d_gene: TRBD1; abundance: NA; j_gene: TRBJ1-5; CDR3nt: TGTGCCAGCAGCCCCGGGACAGCCAGCAATCAGCCCCAGCATTTT; CDR3aa: CASSPGTASNQPQHF
v_gene: TRBV18; d_gene: TRBD1; abundance: NA; j_gene: TRBJ2-7; CDR3nt: TGTGCCAGCTCTCCGGGACAGACGACCTACGAGCAGTACTTC; CDR3aa: CASSPGQTTYEQYF
v_gene: TRBV5-1; d_gene: TRBD2; abundance: NA; j_gene: TRBJ2-7; CDR3nt: TGCGCCAGCAGCCCCCGGGACTACAATTACGAGCAGTACTTC; CDR3aa: CASSPRDYNYEQYF
v_gene: TRBV6-5; d_gene: NA; abundance: NA; j_gene: TRBJ2-6; CDR3nt: TGTGCCAGCAGTTACCGTCCGGGGGCTGGGGCCAACGTCCTGACTTTC; CDR3aa: CASSYRPGAGANVLTF
v_gene: TRBV5-8; d_gene: NA; abundance: NA; j_gene: TRBJ1-1; CDR3nt: TGTGCCAGCAGCTTGGAATTACGAGGGAACACTGAAGCTTTCTTT; CDR3aa: CASSLELRGNTEAFF
v_gene: TRBV7-2; d_gene: NA; abundance: NA; j_gene: TRBJ1-1; CDR3nt: TGTGCCAGCAGCTTAGGCCGACAGTCCCTAGAAGCTTTCTTT; CDR3aa: CASSLGRQSLEAFF
v_gene: TRBV7-7; d_gene: NA; abundance: once; j_gene: TRBJ2-3; CDR3nt: TGTGCTAGCAGCTCGGGACAACCGGCAGATACGCAGTATTTT; CDR3aa: CASSSGQPADTQYF
v_gene: TRBV6-5; d_gene: NA; abundance: NA; j_gene: TRBJ2-7; CDR3nt: TGTGCCAGCAAATGGGCTACCGGAGACGAGCAGTACTTC; CDR3aa: CASKWATGDEQYF
v_gene: TRBV18; d_gene: NA; abundance: NA; j_gene: TRBJ2-7; CDR3nt: TGTGCCAGCTCACCACGACGCGGCGGGTGGGAGCAGTACTTC; CDR3aa: CASSPRRGGWEQYF
v_gene: TRBV19; d_gene: TRBD1; abundance: NA; j_gene: TRBJ1-5; CDR3nt: TGTGCCAGCCGACAGGGGGATCAGCCCCAGCATTTT; CDR3aa: CASRQGDQPQHF
v_gene: TRBV24-1; d_gene: NA; abundance: NA; j_gene: TRBJ2-3; CDR3nt: TGTGCCACCAGTGAGCAGGACAACACAGATACGCAGTATTTT; CDR3aa: CATSEQDNTDTQYF
v_gene: TRBV5-4; d_gene: TRBD2; abundance: NA; j_gene: TRBJ2-1; CDR3nt: TGTGCCAGCAGCTTACAAGCGGGAGGGCCTAGGGGGTTGAATGAGCAGTTCTTC; CDR3aa: CASSLQAGGPRGLNEQFF
v_gene: TRBV7-7; d_gene: NA; abundance: NA; j_gene: TRBJ2-7; CDR3nt: TGTGCCAGCAGCCCCGGGCCGAACTCCTACGAGCAGTACTTC; CDR3aa: CASSPGPNSYEQYF
v_gene: TRBV28; d_gene: TRBD1; abundance: NA; j_gene: TRBJ2-2; CDR3nt: TGTGCCAGCAGTTTATGGGCGAGAGGGGGCGACACCGGGGAGCTGTTTTTT; CDR3aa: CASSLWARGGDTGELFF
v_gene: TRBV4-3; d_gene: NA; abundance: NA; j_gene: TRBJ1-2; CDR3nt: TGCGCCAGCAGCCAAGATCGCGGGGGAGCTAACTATGGCTACACCTTC; CDR3aa: CASSQDRGGANYGYTF
v_gene: TRBV7-9; d_gene: NA; abundance: few; j_gene: TRBJ2-2; CDR3nt: TGTGCCAGCAGCCTGTCTACGAACACCGGGGAGCTGTTTTTT; CDR3aa: CASSLSTNTGELFF
v_gene: TRBV5-1; d_gene: TRBD2; abundance: once; j_gene: TRBJ2-1; CDR3nt: TGCGCCAGCAGCTCGGGACTAGCGGGAAAGTACTACAATGAGCAGTTCTTC; CDR3aa: CASSSGLAGKYYNEQFF
v_gene: TRBV7-9; d_gene: TRBD2; abundance: NA; j_gene: TRBJ2-7; CDR3nt: TGTGCCAGCAGCTCGGCGGGGGGCTACCCTCTCTACGAGCAGTACTTC; CDR3aa: CASSSAGGYPLYEQYF
v_gene: TRBV2; d_gene: TRBD1; abundance: NA; j_gene: TRBJ2-7; CDR3nt: TGTGCCAGCAGTGACCCCGGGGGACAGGGCTACGAGCAGTACTTC; CDR3aa: CASSDPGGQGYEQYF
v_gene: TRBV7-2; d_gene: TRBD2; abundance: once; j_gene: TRBJ2-3; CDR3nt: TGTGCCAGCAGCTTGGGGCCTGCAGCGGGACGGACAGATACGCAGTATTTT; CDR3aa: CASSLGPAAGRTDTQYF
v_gene: TRBV18; d_gene: NA; abundance: NA; j_gene: TRBJ1-1; CDR3nt: TGTGCCAGCTCACCAGTCCCTTACGGGACGAACACTGAAGCTTTCTTT; CDR3aa: CASSPVPYGTNTEAFF
v_gene: TRBV12-3/TRBV12-4; d_gene: NA; abundance: NA; j_gene: TRBJ2-7; CDR3nt: TGTGCCAGCGCCCCCAGTAAAACCTACGAGCAGTACTTC; CDR3aa: CASAPSKTYEQYF
v_gene: TRBV7-2; d_gene: TRBD2; abundance: NA; j_gene: TRBJ2-3; CDR3nt: TGTGCCAGCAGACGGACTAGCGCCACAGATACGCAGTATTTT; CDR3aa: CASRRTSATDTQYF
v_gene: TRBV28; d_gene: NA; abundance: once; j_gene: TRBJ1-1; CDR3nt: TGTGCCAGCAGGCTAACAGGGAAGGACACTGAAGCTTTCTTT; CDR3aa: CASRLTGKDTEAFF
v_gene: TRBV19; d_gene: NA; abundance: NA; j_gene: TRBJ1-5; CDR3nt: TGTGCCAGTAGTAAAAGCCTATCCATCAATCAGCCCCAGCATTTT; CDR3aa: CASSKSLSINQPQHF
v_gene: TRBV3-1/TRBV3-2; d_gene: NA; abundance: NA; j_gene: TRBJ2-2; CDR3nt: TGTGCCAGCAGCCGCGGCACCGGGGAGCTGTTTTTT; CDR3aa: CASSRGTGELFF
v_gene: TRBV24-1; d_gene: NA; abundance: NA; j_gene: TRBJ2-2; CDR3nt: TGTGCCACCAGGTCGGACAACTTCTCCAACACCGGGGAGCTGTTTTTT; CDR3aa: CATRSDNFSNTGELFF
v_gene: TRBV4-1; d_gene: NA; abundance: NA; j_gene: TRBJ2-7; CDR3nt: TGCGCCAGCAGCCAAGTTACTGAGGGGCGGGAGCAGTACTTC; CDR3aa: CASSQVTEGREQYF
v_gene: TRBV3-1/TRBV3-2; d_gene: NA; abundance: NA; j_gene: TRBJ2-7; CDR3nt: TGTGCCAGCAGCTCAAGCGGAGCCGGGCTCCGGTCCTACGAGCAGTACTTC; CDR3aa: CASSSSGAGLRSYEQYF
v_gene: TRBV28; d_gene: TRBD2; abundance: NA; j_gene: TRBJ2-7; CDR3nt: TGTGCCAGCAGTTTGGGACTACCCCCCTACGAGCAGTACTTC; CDR3aa: CASSLGLPPYEQYF
v_gene: TRBV6-8; d_gene: NA; abundance: NA; j_gene: TRBJ1-1; CDR3nt: TGTGCCAGCAGTTACCCGAAGGGGGGCCGGAACACTGAAGCTTTCTTT; CDR3aa: CASSYPKGGRNTEAFF
v_gene: TRBV28; d_gene: TRBD1; abundance: NA; j_gene: TRBJ1-2; CDR3nt: TGTGCCAGCAGTTTAGAACAGGGGCTAGGCTACACCTTC; CDR3aa: CASSLEQGLGYTF